This T cell receptor (beta chain) originates from a study of T cells in Graves' hyperthyroidism and ophthalmopathy. This clonotype was recorded at least ten times. The CDR3 runs to 11 residues. Germline CDR1 is DFQATT and CDR2 is SNEGSKA (reference sequence). V lost 3 bases, J lost 8 bases, and 10 bases lay in between. Regions amplified from RNA transcripts were the TCR beta CDR3 regions. An initial round of RT-PCR targeting the TCR CDR3 relied on the HTBI primer set. TCRdb redid the calling of the multiplex PCR reads with MiXCR, one entry per CDR3 protein. This sample carries more than 500,000 distinct CDR3 sequences, 14% of them seen once, and the ten largest clones take approximately 15%.

This receptor was obtained from a woman between 35 and 50 years old with Graves' hyperthyroidism. Sequenced input: blood. The V call is TRBV20-1, the J call TRBJ1-2, with D perhaps TRBD1 (6 bases). As DNA, the CDR3 is TGCAGTGCTAGCACAGGGTTCGGCTACACCTTC. Translating it yields CSASTGFGYTF.